Listed below are T cell receptor beta chains from one sample, sequenced in a study of cytomegalovirus exposure and HLA in healthy donors. Generated by immunoSEQ multiplex PCR, the TCRdb table keeps only in-frame clones and is missing some. Of 130,000 or so clones in the sample, 70% to 90% were seen once. The specimen sequenced was PBMCs. The receptors here all came from a woman aged 18 to 35 in good health and CMV-seronegative. The CDR3 runs from the conserved cysteine through the conserved F or W. Each record gives: D gene, J gene, clone size, V gene, CDR3 DNA, CDR3 protein. The D gene is left open where the match is weak. Rows give clone size only sometimes, using once, few, many, or a class for an expanded clone.

NA | TRBJ1-1 | many | TRBV30 | TGTGCCTGGAGTGGACAGTTGCAGACTGAAGCTTTCTTT | CAWSGQLQTEAFF
NA | TRBJ1-5 | NA | TRBV7-7 | TGTGCTTCCGGCCCAGGGCTCGTGAGGCCCCAGCATTTT | CASGPGLVRPQHF
TRBD2 | TRBJ2-1 | NA | TRBV7-2 | TGTGCCAGCAGCCCTGGACGGGAGGGCACCAAAGGGCACAATGAGCAGTTCTTC | CASSPGREGTKGHNEQFF
NA | TRBJ2-1 | NA | TRBV7-7 | TGTGCTAGCAGCTCTGACAGAAGCAATGAGCAGTTCTTC | CASSSDRSNEQFF
TRBD2 | TRBJ2-7 | NA | TRBV7-3 | TGTGCCAGCAGCTTAGCGGGAGGGACCTACGAGCAGTACTTC | CASSLAGGTYEQYF
NA | TRBJ2-1 | NA | TRBV7-9 | TGTGCCAGCAGCAGAGCTAGTTGGGTTTACAATGAGCAGTTCTTC | CASSRASWVYNEQFF
TRBD2 | TRBJ2-5 | NA | TRBV11-2 | TGTGCCAGCAGCCCACCGACTAGCGCACAAGAGACCCAGTACTTC | CASSPPTSAQETQYF
TRBD2 | TRBJ2-3 | few | TRBV4-2 | TGTGCCAGCAGCCAAGATTTTAGCGGGGGGGCAGATACGCAGTATTTT | CASSQDFSGGADTQYF
NA | TRBJ2-7 | NA | TRBV6-1 | TGTGCCAGCAGTCCCCGACAGGCCGAGCAGTACTTC | CASSPRQAEQYF
TRBD1 | TRBJ2-7 | NA | TRBV6-1 | TGTGCCAGCAGTCAGGACAGGCGGTCGGGGGAGCAGTACTTC | CASSQDRRSGEQYF
NA | TRBJ2-7 | NA | TRBV6-6 | TGTGCCAGCACTAGCTTGACCTACGAGCAGTACTTC | CASTSLTYEQYF
NA | TRBJ2-1 | NA | TRBV13 | TGTGCCAGCAGCTTAGTAGGAGACTACAATGAGCAGTTCTTC | CASSLVGDYNEQFF